This entry is about one T cell receptor (beta chain). As yet, its antigen is unknown. This sample was taken from a study of shared clonotypes between healthy human individuals. Study conclusions and caveats: Deeper or shallower sequencing was expected to change how clonotypes are shared among donors. Across subsets, estimated richness was generally greater for naive than for memory populations. Non-shared clonotypes displayed generation probabilities falling below those of clonotypes present in all four donors.

Germline CDR1 reads SGHRS; CDR2 reads YFSETQ. V was clipped by 2 bases and J by 7 bases, with 12 bases between them. The CDR3 contains 14 residues. Sequencing was performed with immunoSEQ multiplex PCR; in TCRdb, only in-frame clones are kept and a portion is missing. Of some 1.5 million clones listed, roughly 96% are singletons. Sequenced: naive CD4+ T cells sorted from blood. The subset: CD45RA+ positively selected. This clonotype was obtained from a man younger than 40 in good health. The chain uses TRBV5-1 and TRBJ1-4; a possible D gene is TRBD1 (5 bases). The CDR3 loop reads CASSFSAGSEKLFF. The CDR3 coding sequence is TGCGCCAGCAGCTTTTCGGCAGGGAGTGAAAAACTGTTTTTT. The variable domain in full, completed from reference TRBV5-1 and TRBJ1-4, reads KAGVTQTPRYLIKTRGQQVTLSCSPISGHRSVSWYQQTPGQGLQFLFEYFSETQRNKGNFPGRFSGRQFSNSRSEMNVSTLELGDSALYLCASSFSAGSEKLFFGSGTQLSVL.